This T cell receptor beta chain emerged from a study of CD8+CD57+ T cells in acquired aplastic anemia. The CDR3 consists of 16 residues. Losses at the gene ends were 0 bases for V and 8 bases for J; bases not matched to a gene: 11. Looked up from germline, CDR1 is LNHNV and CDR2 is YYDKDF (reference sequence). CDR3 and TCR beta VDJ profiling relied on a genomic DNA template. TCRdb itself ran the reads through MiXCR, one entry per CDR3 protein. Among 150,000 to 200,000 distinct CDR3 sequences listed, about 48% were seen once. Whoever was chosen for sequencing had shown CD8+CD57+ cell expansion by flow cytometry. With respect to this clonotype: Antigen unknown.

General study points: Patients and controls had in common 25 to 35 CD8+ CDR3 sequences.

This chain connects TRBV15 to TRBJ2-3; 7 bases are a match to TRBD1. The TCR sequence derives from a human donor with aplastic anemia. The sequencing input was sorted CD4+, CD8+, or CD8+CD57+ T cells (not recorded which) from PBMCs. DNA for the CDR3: TGTGCCACCAGCAGAGATAGGGGTACAGGGGCAGTTACGCAGTATTTT. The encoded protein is CATSRDRGTGAVTQYF. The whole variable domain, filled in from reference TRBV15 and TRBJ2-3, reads DAMVIQNPRYQVTQFGKPVTLSCSQTLNHNVMYWYQQKSSQAPKLLFHYYDKDFNNEADTPDNFQSRRPNTSFCFLDIRSPGLGDTAMYLCATSRDRGTGAVTQYFGPGTRLTVL.